Listed below are T cell receptor beta chains from one sample, sequenced in a study of beta chain features in type 1 diabetes. Measured with immunoSEQ multiplex PCR; TCRdb has only the in-frame clones, and not every one. Of around 250,000 clones in the sample, more than 13% were seen once. Sequencing used naive CD4+ T cells from blood. The receptors were gathered from a young man with type 1 diabetes. Both conserved end residues are part of each CDR3. Fields, in order: D gene, J gene, clone size, V gene, CDR3 protein, CDR3 DNA. D genes are given only for firm matches. A clone size is listed for some rows: how often the clone was seen (once, few, many), or a class if it is expanded.

D: -; J: TRBJ2-3; size: -; V: TRBV7-2; CDR3: CASSLSTDTQYF; DNA: TGTGCCAGCAGCCTGTCCACAGATACGCAGTATTTT
D: TRBD2; J: TRBJ2-3; size: few; V: TRBV7-9; CDR3: CASSVGLAGWGNTQYF; DNA: TGTGCCAGCAGCGTGGGACTAGCGGGCTGGGGAAATACGCAGTATTTT
D: -; J: TRBJ1-2; size: -; V: TRBV30; CDR3: CAWSPRTVPRSYTF; DNA: TGTGCCTGGAGTCCTCGGACAGTCCCGCGTAGCTACACCTTC
D: TRBD2; J: TRBJ2-1; size: -; V: TRBV5-4; CDR3: CASSSPPLADYNEQFF; DNA: TGTGCCAGCAGCTCACCCCCACTAGCGGATTACAATGAGCAGTTCTTC
D: -; J: TRBJ2-3; size: -; V: TRBV9; CDR3: CASSVGFSGSTDTQYF; DNA: TGTGCCAGCAGCGTAGGATTCAGCGGAAGCACAGATACGCAGTATTTT
D: -; J: TRBJ1-3; size: -; V: TRBV6-6; CDR3: CASSYPDSSGNTIYF; DNA: TGTGCCAGCAGTTACCCAGACAGCTCTGGAAACACCATATATTTT
D: TRBD2; J: TRBJ2-7; size: few; V: TRBV29-1; CDR3: CSVEEGLTYEQYF; DNA: TGCAGCGTTGAAGAGGGACTAACCTACGAGCAGTACTTC
D: TRBD2; J: TRBJ2-1; size: few; V: TRBV7-3; CDR3: CASSSLAGHNEQFF; DNA: TGTGCCAGCAGCTCTCTAGCGGGTCACAATGAGCAGTTCTTC
D: TRBD2; J: TRBJ2-1; size: -; V: TRBV4-3; CDR3: CASSQVLALTYNEQFF; DNA: TGCGCCAGCAGCCAAGTACTAGCGTTGACCTACAATGAGCAGTTCTTC
D: -; J: TRBJ1-2; size: -; V: TRBV7-2; CDR3: CASSLGVNYGYTF; DNA: TGTGCCAGCAGCTTGGGCGTGAACTATGGCTACACCTTC
D: TRBD2; J: TRBJ2-1; size: few; V: TRBV7-2; CDR3: CASSLRVTSGSANEQFF; DNA: TGTGCCAGCAGCCTTAGGGTAACTAGCGGGAGCGCGAATGAGCAGTTCTTC
D: -; J: TRBJ2-3; size: few; V: TRBV6-1; CDR3: CASSASADTDTQYF; DNA: TGTGCCAGCAGTGCTAGCGCGGACACAGATACGCAGTATTTT
D: TRBD1; J: TRBJ2-5; size: few; V: TRBV7-7; CDR3: CASSHGTGSDWETQYF; DNA: TGTGCTAGCAGCCACGGGACAGGGTCTGATTGGGAGACCCAGTACTTC
D: -; J: TRBJ2-3; size: -; V: TRBV30; CDR3: CAWRGGAGEAFTDTQYF; DNA: TGTGCCTGGAGGGGAGGGGCAGGGGAAGCTTTCACAGATACGCAGTATTTT
D: -; J: TRBJ2-5; size: few; V: TRBV18; CDR3: CASSYQETQYF; DNA: TGTGCCAGCTCATATCAAGAGACCCAGTACTTC
D: -; J: TRBJ2-7; size: -; V: TRBV15; CDR3: CATSRDVGREQYF; DNA: TGTGCCACCAGCAGAGATGTGGGGAGGGAGCAGTACTTC
D: TRBD2; J: TRBJ2-3; size: -; V: TRBV28; CDR3: CASEDSGRNNADTQYF; DNA: TGTGCCAGTGAAGATAGCGGGAGGAATAATGCAGATACGCAGTATTTT
D: -; J: TRBJ2-2; size: -; V: TRBV5-1; CDR3: CASSLGTLNTGELFF; DNA: TGCGCCAGCAGCTTGGGGACACTGAACACCGGGGAGCTGTTTTTT
D: -; J: TRBJ1-1; size: few; V: TRBV6-6; CDR3: CASSRANTEAFF; DNA: TGTGCCAGCAGCAGGGCGAACACTGAAGCTTTCTTT
D: TRBD2; J: TRBJ2-3; size: -; V: TRBV2; CDR3: CASSTTGTSGTDTQYF; DNA: TGTGCCAGCAGCACAACCGGGACTAGCGGCACAGATACGCAGTATTTT
D: TRBD2; J: TRBJ2-3; size: few; V: TRBV4-1; CDR3: CASSQTGLAGADTQYF; DNA: TGCGCCAGCAGCCAAACGGGACTAGCGGGAGCAGATACGCAGTATTTT
D: -; J: TRBJ2-7; size: -; V: TRBV28; CDR3: CASSGEGVWEQYF; DNA: TGTGCCAGCAGCGGGGAGGGGGTCTGGGAGCAGTACTTC
D: TRBD2; J: TRBJ2-1; size: few; V: TRBV9; CDR3: CASSGSGRAFNEQFF; DNA: TGTGCCAGCAGCGGTAGCGGGAGGGCCTTCAATGAGCAGTTCTTC
D: TRBD2; J: TRBJ2-3; size: few; V: TRBV5-1; CDR3: CASSFGAGEGTDTQYF; DNA: TGCGCCAGCAGCTTTGGAGCGGGAGAGGGCACAGATACGCAGTATTTT
D: -; J: TRBJ1-3; size: -; V: TRBV4-3; CDR3: CASSQEYTDYSGNTIYF; DNA: TGCGCCAGCAGCCAAGAGTACACAGATTACTCTGGAAACACCATATATTTT
D: TRBD2; J: TRBJ2-5; size: -; V: TRBV4-1; CDR3: CASSQVSGRAQETQYF; DNA: TGCGCCAGCAGCCAAGTCAGCGGGAGGGCCCAAGAGACCCAGTACTTC
D: -; J: TRBJ2-3; size: -; V: TRBV4-3; CDR3: CASSQVNLGTDTQYF; DNA: TGCGCCAGCAGCCAAGTGAATCTAGGCACAGATACGCAGTATTTT
D: -; J: TRBJ2-7; size: few; V: TRBV18; CDR3: CASSPPLARRDEQYF; DNA: TGTGCCAGCTCACCACCGTTAGCCCGCAGGGACGAGCAGTACTTC
D: -; J: TRBJ2-7; size: few; V: TRBV29-1; CDR3: CSVRGVDFEQYF; DNA: TGCAGCGTGCGGGGAGTAGATTTCGAGCAGTACTTC
D: -; J: TRBJ1-5; size: few; V: TRBV30; CDR3: CAWRASSNQPQHF; DNA: TGTGCCTGGAGGGCTTCAAGCAATCAGCCCCAGCATTTT
D: -; J: TRBJ1-1; size: few; V: TRBV29-1; CDR3: CSVPGTEAFF; DNA: TGCAGCGTTCCGGGGACTGAAGCTTTCTTT
D: TRBD1; J: TRBJ2-1; size: few; V: TRBV19; CDR3: CASSTGQVQGYNEQFF; DNA: TGTGCCAGTAGTACCGGACAGGTACAGGGGTACAATGAGCAGTTCTTC
D: -; J: TRBJ1-1; size: few; V: TRBV7-9; CDR3: CASSTKDRTEAFF; DNA: TGTGCCAGCAGCACTAAGGACAGAACTGAAGCTTTCTTT
D: -; J: TRBJ2-7; size: -; V: TRBV4-1; CDR3: CASSQDLGEEVQYF; DNA: TGCGCCAGCAGCCAAGACCTGGGCGAGGAGGTGCAGTACTTC
D: -; J: TRBJ2-5; size: few; V: TRBV5-1; CDR3: CASSWIGLPQETQYF; DNA: TGCGCCAGCAGCTGGATCGGACTTCCACAAGAGACCCAGTACTTC
D: TRBD2; J: TRBJ2-1; size: -; V: TRBV5-1; CDR3: CASRTSGSANEQFF; DNA: TGCGCCAGCAGGACTAGCGGGAGTGCCAATGAGCAGTTCTTC
D: TRBD1; J: TRBJ1-1; size: few; V: TRBV18; CDR3: CASSPMTGEGEAFF; DNA: TGTGCCAGCTCACCGATGACAGGGGAGGGTGAAGCTTTCTTT
D: TRBD1; J: TRBJ2-2; size: -; V: TRBV7-3; CDR3: CASSTSGTGSPGELFF; DNA: TGTGCCAGCAGCACGTCCGGGACAGGGTCACCCGGGGAGCTGTTTTTT
D: TRBD1; J: TRBJ1-2; size: few; V: TRBV13; CDR3: CASSGRQGRWGYTF; DNA: TGTGCCAGCAGCGGCCGACAGGGGAGGTGGGGCTACACCTTC
D: TRBD2; J: TRBJ2-5; size: few; V: TRBV5-1; CDR3: CASSTGTSGFQETQYF; DNA: TGCGCCAGCAGCACCGGGACTAGCGGGTTCCAAGAGACCCAGTACTTC
D: TRBD1; J: TRBJ2-7; size: few; V: TRBV10-2; CDR3: CASRGTGTYEQYF; DNA: TGCGCCAGCAGAGGGACAGGGACCTACGAGCAGTACTTC
D: -; J: TRBJ1-2; size: -; V: TRBV4-3; CDR3: CASSQGGSYGYTF; DNA: TGCGCCAGCAGCCAAGGAGGGAGTTATGGCTACACCTTC
D: -; J: TRBJ2-1; size: -; V: TRBV28; CDR3: CASSFGGASNEQFF; DNA: TGTGCCAGCAGTTTTGGGGGGGCCTCCAATGAGCAGTTCTTC
D: TRBD1; J: TRBJ2-7; size: few; V: TRBV2; CDR3: CASRTNRGSSYEQYF; DNA: TGTGCCAGTAGAACTAACAGGGGATCCTCCTACGAGCAGTACTTC
D: -; J: TRBJ1-2; size: few; V: TRBV4-3; CDR3: CASSQDKDAVYGYTF; DNA: TGCGCCAGCAGCCAAGATAAGGATGCGGTATATGGCTACACCTTC
D: -; J: TRBJ1-3; size: -; V: TRBV9; CDR3: CASSVAGRAAPQGHSGNTIYF; DNA: TGTGCCAGCAGCGTAGCTGGGAGGGCCGCACCTCAAGGGCACTCTGGAAACACCATATATTTT
D: TRBD1; J: TRBJ1-4; size: -; V: TRBV25-1; CDR3: CASSVRQGNEKLFF; DNA: TGTGCCAGCAGTGTCCGACAGGGAAATGAAAAACTGTTTTTT
D: -; J: TRBJ2-3; size: -; V: TRBV19; CDR3: CASRATKDTQYF; DNA: TGTGCCAGTAGAGCCACCAAGGATACGCAGTATTTT
D: TRBD2; J: TRBJ2-3; size: -; V: TRBV9; CDR3: CASSLLAGGLVSDTQYF; DNA: TGTGCCAGCAGCCTCCTAGCGGGAGGCCTTGTATCAGATACGCAGTATTTT
D: -; J: TRBJ1-2; size: few; V: TRBV9; CDR3: CASSATRGKNGYTF; DNA: TGTGCCAGCAGCGCAACGCGAGGAAAGAATGGCTACACCTTC
D: -; J: TRBJ2-7; size: -; V: TRBV6-1; CDR3: CASSGESRRGEQYF; DNA: TGTGCCAGCAGTGGGGAGAGCCGAAGAGGCGAGCAGTACTTC
D: TRBD1; J: TRBJ1-4; size: few; V: TRBV6-6; CDR3: CASSPGQGAELFF; DNA: TGTGCCAGCAGTCCGGGACAGGGTGCGGAACTGTTTTTT
D: TRBD1; J: TRBJ2-5; size: few; V: TRBV15; CDR3: CATSRDRAETQYF; DNA: TGTGCCACCAGCAGGGACAGGGCGGAGACCCAGTACTTC
D: -; J: TRBJ1-2; size: -; V: TRBV9; CDR3: CASSVDWVNYGYTF; DNA: TGTGCCAGCAGCGTCGACTGGGTTAACTATGGCTACACCTTC
D: -; J: TRBJ1-3; size: few; V: TRBV2; CDR3: CASSEDVTYSGNTIYF; DNA: TGTGCCAGCAGTGAAGACGTCACCTACTCTGGAAACACCATATATTTT